This paragraph reports one T cell receptor beta chain. Its specificity is unknown. These data belong to a study of CXCR3-negative and CXCR3-positive naive CD8 T cells. The germline CDR1 and CDR2 sequences are SNHLY and FYNNEI. This CDR3 region has 18 residues. Study-level findings and limits: Comparably high diversity was seen in both naive subsets, and much lower diversity in memory CD8+ cells.

CD45RO-CCR7+CD27+CD95- defined naive CD8+ T cells. Via 5' RACE with UMI labels, TRB cDNA libraries were prepared. With the 5' RACE reads reprocessed, TCRdb shows one record per CDR3 protein and no DNA. The sample holds about 120,000 distinct CDR3 sequences. Material: naive CXCR3- CD8+ T cells from blood. Documented subset: CD45RO-CCR7+CD27+CD95- naive CD8+ T cells lacking CXCR3 (TNR3-). The TCR was taken from a human donor in good health. Some clones in this sample may be carry-over from other donors' samples. The rearrangement links TRBV2 to TRBJ2-5; lacking DNA, the TRBD2 call made by TCRdb goes unchecked. CDR3 loop: CASSLFAGTSGDQETQYF.